This entry lists 18 T cell receptor beta chains sequenced from one sample in a study of monozygotic twins with inflammatory bowel disease. For each CDR3 protein, TCRdb gives one entry from its re-call of the 5' RACE reads, without DNA. The sample holds around 450,000 distinct CDR3 sequences. Sequencing was carried out using blood. Receptors originate from a human donor with ulcerative colitis or Crohn's disease, or a healthy co-twin of an affected twin (not recorded which).

This chain connects TRBV20-1 to TRBJ2-7; the TCRdb D gene call, TRBD2, has no DNA to confirm it. The germline V gene has CDR1 DFQATT and CDR2 SNEGSKA (reference sequence). This CDR3 comprises 17 residues. The CDR3 region is CSALTSSGRATSYEQYF.

The chain recombines TRBV11-1 with TRBJ2-1; TCRdb calls TRBD2, which cannot be checked without DNA. This CDR3 region has 16 residues. Per the germline V gene, CDR1 is SGHAT and CDR2 is FQDESV (reference sequence). The CDR3 protein is CASSPHEGLVYNEQFF.

J is TRBJ2-2 and V is TRBV7-9; TCRdb lists TRBD2, though no DNA is available to test this call. From germline, CDR1 is SEHNR and CDR2 FQNEAQ (reference sequence). This CDR3 has 16 residues. The CDR3 here is CASSLRRGTNTGELFF.

This sequence joins TRBV7-2 and TRBJ2-1. Germline V gene data show CDR1 as SGHTA and CDR2 as FQGNSA. The CDR3 is 14 amino acids. CDR3 loop: CASSFGSFYNEQFF.

The chain recombines TRBV12-3 or TRBV12-4 with TRBJ2-3; TCRdb's D gene call, TRBD1, goes unchecked for lack of DNA. The CDR3 length is 13 residues. CDR3 in amino acids: CASSQRQTDTQYF.

The rearrangement uses TRBV4-1 and TRBJ2-3. Germline CDR1 reads MGHRA; CDR2 reads YSYEKL. The CDR3 covers 11 residues. This CDR3 reads CASSQDGTQYF.

This chain links TRBV7-2 with TRBJ2-7; no DNA is available, so the TRBD1 call from TCRdb remains unchecked. The germline V gene encodes CDR1 SGHTA and CDR2 FQGNSA. This CDR3 has 14 amino acids. The CDR3 loop is CASSLGGPPYEQYF.

The chain carries TRBV10-2 and TRBJ1-6. This CDR3 is 14 amino acids long. Germline CDR1 WSHSY, CDR2 SAAADI. CDR3 loop: CASMQSGYNSPLHF.

This chain joins TRBV4-2 and TRBJ2-1. CDR1 LGHNA and CDR2 YNFKEQ come from the germline V gene. This CDR3 spans 15 amino acids. CDR3 in amino acids: CASSQDRVAYNEQFF.

The chain combines TRBV20-1 with TRBJ2-3; TCRdb calls TRBD2, which cannot be checked without DNA. CDR3 length: 15 residues. Germline V lookup: CDR1 DFQATT, CDR2 SNEGSKA (reference sequence). Here the CDR3 reads CSAGLAGESTDTQYF.

The gene calls are TRBV6-6 and TRBJ1-2. This CDR3 contains 13 residues. Per germline, CDR1 MNHNY and CDR2 SVGAGI (reference sequence). This CDR3 reads CASSVSLGYGYTF.

CDR3 residues: CASSETGAPYEQYF. The chain has TRBV5-1 and TRBJ2-7; TCRdb's D call, TRBD1, is unchecked because there is no DNA. Per the germline V gene, CDR1 is SGHRS and CDR2 is YFSETQ. The CDR3 spans 14 residues.

CDR3 protein: CASSLVEKLFF. The chain has TRBV7-9 and TRBJ1-4. Germline CDR1 is SEHNR and CDR2 is FQNEAQ (reference sequence). This CDR3 is 11 amino acids long. The full variable domain, its missing parts supplied by reference TRBV7-9 and TRBJ1-4, is DTGVSQNPRHKITKRGQNVTFRCDPISEHNRLYWYRQTLGQGPEFLTYFQNEAQLEKSRLLSDRFSAERPKGSFSTLEIQRTEQGDSAMYLCASSLVEKLFFGSGTQLSVL.

V usage is TRBV5-1 and J usage is TRBJ2-7; the D call of TRBD2 rests on TCRdb alone, since no DNA is present to check it. From germline, CDR1 is SGHRS and CDR2 YFSETQ. The CDR3 runs to 16 residues. CDR3 amino acids: CASSLGEGPGSYEQYF.

This chain links TRBV12-5 with TRBJ2-1. The CDR3 covers 14 residues. Germline CDR1 LGHNT, CDR2 FRNRAP. CDR3 sequence reads: CASGRGSSYNEQFF.

The rearrangement uses TRBV29-1 and TRBJ1-1; TCRdb designates TRBD1, a call that cannot be tested without DNA. CDR1 and CDR2 from the germline V gene are SQVTM and ANQGSEA. The length of the CDR3 is 12 residues. The CDR3 reads CSALDRGTEAFF.

This chain connects TRBV20-1 to TRBJ2-1; TCRdb's D call of TRBD2 is untestable without DNA. CDR1 is DFQATT and CDR2 is SNEGSKA in the germline V gene (reference sequence). This CDR3 has 15 amino acids. The CDR3 here is CSTPDGAGPSNEQFF.

The V gene is TRBV18, the J gene TRBJ1-1. This CDR3 contains 16 residues. In germline, CDR1 is KGHSH, CDR2 LQKENI. This CDR3 reads CASSNQQLGWDTEAFF.